This T cell receptor beta chain was recorded in a study of cytomegalovirus exposure and HLA in healthy donors. PCR was performed using 60 Vbeta and 13 Jbeta primers. Sequencing used immunoSEQ multiplex PCR; TCRdb keeps in-frame clones, though not all of them. The table lists fewer than 150,000 clones, under 90% of them singletons. The CDR3 spans 16 residues. The germline V gene encodes CDR1 MNHEY and CDR2 SMNVEV (reference sequence). Trimming cost V 3 bases and J 5 bases; bases outside gene matches: 11. This clonotype originated in a male donor in good health and CMV-seronegative. Source material: PBMCs. The chain combines TRBV27 with TRBJ2-7, with 9 bases aligning to TRBD2. DNA for the CDR3: TGTGCCAGCAGTTTTATAACGGCGGGAGGGACCCACGAGCAGTACTTC. Translated: CASSFITAGGTHEQYF.